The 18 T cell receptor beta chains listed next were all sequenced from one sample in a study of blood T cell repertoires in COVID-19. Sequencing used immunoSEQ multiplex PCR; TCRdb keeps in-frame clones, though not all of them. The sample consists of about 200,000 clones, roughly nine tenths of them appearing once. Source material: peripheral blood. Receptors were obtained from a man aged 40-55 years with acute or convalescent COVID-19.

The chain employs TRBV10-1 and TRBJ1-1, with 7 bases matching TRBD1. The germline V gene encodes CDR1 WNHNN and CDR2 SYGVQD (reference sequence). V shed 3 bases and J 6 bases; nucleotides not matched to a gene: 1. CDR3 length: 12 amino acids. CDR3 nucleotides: TGCGCCAGCAGTGATCAGGGGGCTGAAGCTTTCTTT. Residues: CASSDQGAEAFF.

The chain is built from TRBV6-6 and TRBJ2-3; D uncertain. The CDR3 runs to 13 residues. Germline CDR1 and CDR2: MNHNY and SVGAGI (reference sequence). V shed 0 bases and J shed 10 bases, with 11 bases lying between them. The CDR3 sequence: CASSYSIETSQYF. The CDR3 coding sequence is TGTGCCAGCAGTTACTCGATCGAGACTTCGCAGTATTTT.

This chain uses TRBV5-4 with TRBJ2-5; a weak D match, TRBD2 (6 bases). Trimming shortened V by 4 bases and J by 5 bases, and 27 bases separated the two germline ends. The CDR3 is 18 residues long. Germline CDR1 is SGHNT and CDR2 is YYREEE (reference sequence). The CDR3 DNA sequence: TGTGCCAGCAGCCTGGGATCCAAGCGGGCCCTAGATGCCGAGACCCAGTACTTC. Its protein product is CASSLGSKRALDAETQYF.

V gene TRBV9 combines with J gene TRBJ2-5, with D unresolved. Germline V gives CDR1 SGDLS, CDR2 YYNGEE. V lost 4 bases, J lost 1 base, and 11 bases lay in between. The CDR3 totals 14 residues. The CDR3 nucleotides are TGTGCCAGCAGCTCCCTAGGAATCCAAGAGACCCAGTACTTC. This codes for CASSSLGIQETQYF. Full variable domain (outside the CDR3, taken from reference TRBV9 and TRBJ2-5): DSGVTQTPKHLITATGQRVTLRCSPRSGDLSVYWYQQSLDQGLQFLIQYYNGEERAKGNILERFSAQQFPDLHSELNLSSLELGDSALYFCASSSLGIQETQYFGPGTRLLVL.

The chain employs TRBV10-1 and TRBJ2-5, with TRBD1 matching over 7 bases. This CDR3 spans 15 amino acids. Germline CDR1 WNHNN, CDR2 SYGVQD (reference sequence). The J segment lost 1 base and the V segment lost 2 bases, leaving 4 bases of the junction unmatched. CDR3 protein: CASSEISGGQETQYF. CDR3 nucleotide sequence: TGCGCCAGCAGTGAGATTTCAGGGGGCCAAGAGACCCAGTACTTC.

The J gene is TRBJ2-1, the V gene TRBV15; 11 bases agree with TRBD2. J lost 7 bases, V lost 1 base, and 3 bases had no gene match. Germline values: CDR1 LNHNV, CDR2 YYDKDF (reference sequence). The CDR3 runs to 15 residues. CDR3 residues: CATSRALAGVNEQFF. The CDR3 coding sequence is TGTGCCACCAGCAGAGCACTAGCGGGAGTAAATGAGCAGTTCTTC. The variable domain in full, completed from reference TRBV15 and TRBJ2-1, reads DAMVIQNPRYQVTQFGKPVTLSCSQTLNHNVMYWYQQKSSQAPKLLFHYYDKDFNNEADTPDNFQSRRPNTSFCFLDIRSPGLGDTAMYLCATSRALAGVNEQFFGPGTRLTVL.

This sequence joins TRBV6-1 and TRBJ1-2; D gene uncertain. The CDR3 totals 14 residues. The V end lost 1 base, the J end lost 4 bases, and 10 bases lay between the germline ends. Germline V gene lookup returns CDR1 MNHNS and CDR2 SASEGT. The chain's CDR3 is CASSEGGRGYGYTF. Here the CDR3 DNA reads TGTGCCAGCAGTGAAGGAGGCAGAGGCTATGGCTACACCTTC.

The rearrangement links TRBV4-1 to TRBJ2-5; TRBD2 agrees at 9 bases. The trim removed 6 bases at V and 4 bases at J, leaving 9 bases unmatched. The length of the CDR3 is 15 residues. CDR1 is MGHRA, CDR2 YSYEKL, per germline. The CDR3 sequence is CASSPTSGQTETQYF. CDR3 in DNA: TGCGCCAGCAGTCCTACTAGCGGGCAAACAGAGACCCAGTACTTC.

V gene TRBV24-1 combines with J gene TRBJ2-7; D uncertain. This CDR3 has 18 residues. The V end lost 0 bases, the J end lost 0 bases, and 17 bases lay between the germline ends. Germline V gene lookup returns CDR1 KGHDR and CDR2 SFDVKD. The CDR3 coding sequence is TGTGCCACCAGTGATTTGCCCCCCTTGGCAGTCAGCTCCTACGAGCAGTACTTC. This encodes CATSDLPPLAVSSYEQYF.

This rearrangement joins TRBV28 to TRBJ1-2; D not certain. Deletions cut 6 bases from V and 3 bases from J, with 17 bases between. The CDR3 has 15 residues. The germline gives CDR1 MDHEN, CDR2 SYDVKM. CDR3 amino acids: CASSLSGQIDYGYTF. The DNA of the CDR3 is TGTGCCAGCAGCCTCTCTGGGCAGATTGACTATGGCTACACCTTC.

Here the CDR3 DNA reads TGTGCCAGCAGCTTATATCAAACTTACGAGCAGTACTTC. Protein product: CASSLYQTYEQYF. The J gene is TRBJ2-7, the V gene TRBV7-3; D is unclear. There are 13 residues in the CDR3. Germline V gene lookup returns CDR1 SGHTA and CDR2 FQGTGA. Deletions cut 2 bases from V and 4 bases from J, with 9 bases between.

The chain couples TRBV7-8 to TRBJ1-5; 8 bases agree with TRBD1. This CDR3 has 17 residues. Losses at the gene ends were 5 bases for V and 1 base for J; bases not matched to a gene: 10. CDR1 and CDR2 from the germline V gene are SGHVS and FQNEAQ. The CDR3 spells CASSPGQGIESNQPQHF. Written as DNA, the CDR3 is TGTGCCAGCAGCCCAGGACAGGGTATTGAGAGCAATCAGCCCCAGCATTTT.

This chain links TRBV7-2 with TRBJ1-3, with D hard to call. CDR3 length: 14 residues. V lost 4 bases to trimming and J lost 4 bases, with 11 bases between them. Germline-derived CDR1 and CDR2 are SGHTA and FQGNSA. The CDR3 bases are TGTGCCAGCAGCTCCCGAACATCGGGAAACACCATATATTTT. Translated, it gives CASSSRTSGNTIYF.

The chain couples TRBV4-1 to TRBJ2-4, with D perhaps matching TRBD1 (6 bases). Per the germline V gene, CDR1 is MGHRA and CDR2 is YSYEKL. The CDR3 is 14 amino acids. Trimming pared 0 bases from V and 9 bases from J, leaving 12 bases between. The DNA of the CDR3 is TGCGCCAGCAGCCAAGATATGGGGGCAGGCATTCAGTACTTC. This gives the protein CASSQDMGAGIQYF.

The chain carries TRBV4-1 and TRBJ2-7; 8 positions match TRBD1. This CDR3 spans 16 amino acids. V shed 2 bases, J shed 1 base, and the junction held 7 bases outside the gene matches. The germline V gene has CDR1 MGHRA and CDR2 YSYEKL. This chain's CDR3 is CASSQLTGGKSYEQYF. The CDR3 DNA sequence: TGCGCCAGCAGCCAATTAACAGGGGGGAAATCCTACGAGCAGTACTTC.

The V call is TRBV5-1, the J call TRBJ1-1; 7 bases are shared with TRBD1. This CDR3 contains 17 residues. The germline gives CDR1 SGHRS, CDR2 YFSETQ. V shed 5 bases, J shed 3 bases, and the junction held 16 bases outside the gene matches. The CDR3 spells CASRHGGNRGADTEAFF. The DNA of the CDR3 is TGCGCCAGCAGGCATGGGGGTAACAGGGGAGCTGACACTGAAGCTTTCTTT.

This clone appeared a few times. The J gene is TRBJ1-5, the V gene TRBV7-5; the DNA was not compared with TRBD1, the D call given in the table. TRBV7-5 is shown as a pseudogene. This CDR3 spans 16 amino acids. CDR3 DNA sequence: TGTGTCAGATATGACAGGGGGCGCGGGGAGGATCAGCCCCAGCATTTT. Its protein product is CVRYDRGRGEDQPQHF.

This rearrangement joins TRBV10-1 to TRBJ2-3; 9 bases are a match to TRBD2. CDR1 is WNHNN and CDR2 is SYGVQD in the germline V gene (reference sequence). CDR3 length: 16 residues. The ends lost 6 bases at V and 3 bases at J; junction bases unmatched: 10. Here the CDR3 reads CASSQSGTSSTDTQYF. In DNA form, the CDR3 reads TGCGCCAGCAGCCAATCCGGGACTAGCTCGACAGATACGCAGTATTTT.